This TCR beta chain was captured by sequencing in a study of graft-versus-host responses after intestinal transplantation. Researchers placed around 200,000 CFSE-labeled responder cells in culture with around 200,000 irradiated, violet-dye-labeled stimulator cells. Germline CDR1 reads SQVTM; CDR2 reads ANQGSEA. The CDR3 runs to 15 residues. V dropped 1 base and J dropped 0; count of bases not matched to a gene: 4. TCRdb keeps only in-frame clones here, not all; method: immunoSEQ multiplex PCR. The sample includes approximately 9,800 clones, about 35% of them seen just once. The rearrangement uses TRBV29-1 and TRBJ2-7; 9 nucleotides agree with TRBD1. The sample here was alloreactive CD8+ T cells from a mixed lymphocyte reaction culture, taken before intestinal transplant. Specified subset: CFSE-low proliferating T cells sorted from roughly 6-day pre-transplant mixed lymphocyte reaction (GvH or HvG direction). The receptor was derived from a human patient who received an intestinal transplant. The CDR3 is CSVEVDRGISYEQYF. Written as DNA, the CDR3 is TGCAGCGTTGAAGTTGACAGGGGGATCTCCTACGAGCAGTACTTC.